The 21 T cell receptor beta chains below all came from one sample that was sequenced in a study of chemoradiotherapy in HPV16-positive cancers. This table comes from immunoSEQ multiplex PCR, and its TCRdb copy is limited to in-frame clones, with some not included. The sample lists roughly 13,000 clones; around 79% were seen once. The specimen was obtained from a patient who underwent chemoradiotherapy. Receptors were obtained from a human donor with HPV-associated anogenital cancer.

This clone was counted only a few times. CDR3 sequence reads: CASSGSVNQPQHF. The CDR3 DNA is TGTGCCAGCAGCGGCAGCGTTAATCAGCCCCAGCATTTT. The V gene is TRBV7-2, the J gene TRBJ1-5; no reliable D call. V lost 5 bases to trimming and J lost 4 bases, with 9 bases between them. This CDR3 contains 13 residues. The germline V gene has CDR1 SGHTA and CDR2 FQGNSA.

J is TRBJ1-1 and V is TRBV5-5; D is unresolved. This CDR3 contains 12 residues. The germline gives CDR1 SGHKS, CDR2 YYEKEE (reference sequence). The V and J ends lost 2 bases and 6 bases respectively, with 8 bases between them. The chain's CDR3 is CASSLRTAEAFF. The CDR3 DNA reads TGTGCCAGCAGCTTACGGACGGCTGAAGCTTTCTTT.

DNA of the CDR3: TGTGCCTGGAAAAAATCGGGGACGGCGGCCCTCCACTTT. As protein: CAWKKSGTAALHF. V is TRBV30 and J is TRBJ1-6; D is perhaps TRBD1 (5 bases). This CDR3 region has 13 residues. Germline CDR1 GTSNPN, CDR2 SVGIG (reference sequence). Deletions cut 4 bases from V and 14 bases from J, with 18 bases between.

The V and J genes are TRBV27 and TRBJ2-7; D assignment may be TRBD1 or TRBD2 (5 bases each). Germline V gives CDR1 MNHEY, CDR2 SMNVEV (reference sequence). The CDR3 has 14 residues. The ends were cut back, 6 bases at V and 4 bases at J, with 16 bases in the middle. The CDR3 DNA reads TGTGCCAGCAGCCGAGGGACGACCATTTACGAGCAGTACTTC. This encodes CASSRGTTIYEQYF.

The DNA for the CDR3 is TGTGCCAGCAGTGAACAGGGGGCGGGGACTGGTGGCTACACCTTC. Amino acid sequence: CASSEQGAGTGGYTF. V is TRBV2 and J is TRBJ1-2, with 8 positions matching TRBD1. The length of the CDR3 is 15 residues. Germline CDR1 and CDR2: SNHLY and FYNNEI. The V gene end was trimmed by 2 bases and the J gene end by 7 bases; junction bases not matched to a gene: 9.

This chain links TRBV19 with TRBJ1-1; tentatively, D is TRBD1 (5 bases). V lost 8 bases and J 3 bases, leaving 16 bases between the germline ends. Per the germline V gene, CDR1 is LNHDA and CDR2 is SQIVND (reference sequence). The CDR3 has 14 residues. In DNA form, the CDR3 reads TGTGCCAGTGAATTATTCCGGGGCCACACTGAAGCTTTCTTT. Protein product: CASELFRGHTEAFF.

The rearrangement links TRBV11-3 to TRBJ2-2; no firm D call. The CDR3 extends over 14 amino acids. CDR1 and CDR2 from the germline V gene are SGHNT and YENEEA. V lost 3 bases, J lost 4 bases, and 9 bases lay in between. This CDR3 is CASSLTWGTGELFF. The CDR3 DNA is TGTGCCAGCAGCTTGACTTGGGGCACCGGGGAGCTGTTTTTT.

This rearrangement joins TRBV4-1 to TRBJ1-1, with 11 bases that match TRBD1. Germline CDR1 reads MGHRA; CDR2 reads YSYEKL. J was trimmed by 8 bases and V by 7 bases; bases with no gene match: 12. This CDR3 contains 15 residues. The CDR3 loop reads CASNAYIGTGGEAFF. DNA of the CDR3: TGCGCCAGCAACGCCTATATCGGGACAGGGGGAGAAGCTTTCTTT.

The chain carries TRBV14 and TRBJ2-3; D unclear. Trimming stripped 4 bases from V and 0 bases from J, with 11 bases between. In germline, CDR1 is SGHDN, CDR2 FVKESK. This CDR3 has 15 amino acids. The CDR3 DNA sequence: TGTGCCAGCAGCCTTCTGATGGTCAGCACAGATACGCAGTATTTT. This gives the protein CASSLLMVSTDTQYF.

This clone was found once. The chain carries TRBV11-3 and TRBJ2-1; D may be TRBD2 (7 bases). CDR1 is SGHNT and CDR2 is YENEEA in the germline V gene. The CDR3 has 13 amino acids. Trimming left V 1 base short and J 8 bases short, with 9 bases between. The CDR3 sequence: CASSLGGGDEQFF. The DNA of the CDR3 is TGTGCCAGCAGCTTAGGAGGGGGGGATGAGCAGTTCTTC.

This chain joins TRBV30 and TRBJ2-7, with 7 positions matching TRBD2. This CDR3 spans 14 amino acids. CDR1 and CDR2 from the germline V gene are GTSNPN and SVGIG (reference sequence). V was pared by 3 bases and J by 2 bases, with 7 bases of the junction left unmatched. CDR3 loop: CAWRDREGAYEQYF. The CDR3 nucleotides are TGTGCCTGGAGGGATAGGGAGGGAGCCTACGAGCAGTACTTC. The full variable domain, completed using reference TRBV30 and TRBJ2-7, is SQTIHQWPATLVQPVGSPLSLECTVEGTSNPNLYWYRQAAGRGLQLLFYSVGIGQISSEVPQNLSASRPQDRQFILSSKKLLLSDSGFYLCAWRDREGAYEQYFGPGTRLTVT.

The rearrangement uses TRBV25-1 and TRBJ2-5, with 10 nucleotides matching TRBD2. Per germline, CDR1 MGHDK and CDR2 SYGVNS. Trimming took 5 bases from V and 8 from J; bases not matched to a gene: 8. The CDR3 is 14 residues long. CDR3 amino acids: CASSSGLAVRTQYF. The CDR3 DNA sequence: TGTGCCAGCAGTTCAGGACTAGCGGTCCGAACCCAGTACTTC.

The V gene is TRBV15, the J gene TRBJ2-7; tentatively, D is TRBD1 (6 bases). The CDR3 spans 15 residues. Trimming removed 5 bases from V and 0 bases from J, with 14 bases in between. From germline, CDR1 is LNHNV and CDR2 YYDKDF (reference sequence). In nucleotides, the CDR3 is TGTGCCACCAGCGCGGAGGACAGTATCTCCTACGAGCAGTACTTC. It specifies CATSAEDSISYEQYF.

This chain uses TRBV27 with TRBJ1-5; 8 nucleotides line up with TRBD1. The junction had 4 bases not matched to a gene; V was cut back by 2 bases and J by 7 bases. Germline V lookup: CDR1 MNHEY, CDR2 SMNVEV (reference sequence). The CDR3 covers 14 residues. CDR3 sequence reads: CASSLTDRAQPQHF. As DNA, the CDR3 is TGTGCCAGCAGTTTAACGGACAGGGCCCAGCCCCAGCATTTT.

The chain has TRBV6-5 and TRBJ2-7; no clear D gene. Per germline, CDR1 MNHEY and CDR2 SVGAGI. V was trimmed by 4 bases and J by 2 bases, leaving 6 bases between them. This CDR3 has 12 amino acids. The CDR3 reads CASSSPTYEQYF. In DNA form, the CDR3 reads TGTGCCAGCAGTTCGCCTACCTACGAGCAGTACTTC.

The V call is TRBV10-1, the J call TRBJ2-2, with D tentatively TRBD1 or TRBD2 (5 bases each). Trimming took 5 bases from V and 6 from J, leaving 16 bases between them. The CDR3 has 15 residues. Germline loops: CDR1 WNHNN, CDR2 SYGVQD (reference sequence). The CDR3 DNA sequence: TGCGCCAGCAGTCCCACGCCGGGACCCCCCGGGGAGCTGTTTTTT. Its protein product is CASSPTPGPPGELFF.

V gene TRBV29-1 combines with J gene TRBJ2-1, with TRBD2 matching 9 bases. CDR1 and CDR2 (germline): SQVTM, ANQGSEA. V lost 4 bases, J lost 8 bases, and 6 bases stayed unmatched. The CDR3 contains 13 residues. The CDR3 region is CSVVGGRADEQFF. DNA of the CDR3: TGCAGCGTTGTCGGCGGGAGGGCAGATGAGCAGTTCTTC.

This sequence joins TRBV9 and TRBJ2-7; the match to TRBD2 covers 8 bases. CDR3 size: 17 residues. With 0 bases clipped from V and 1 base from J, the junction kept 9 bases outside the gene matches. Looked up from germline, CDR1 is SGDLS and CDR2 is YYNGEE. CDR3 coding DNA: TGTGCCAGCAGCGTAGGTGCGGGAGGAGCTCGATCCTACGAGCAGTACTTC. Protein product: CASSVGAGGARSYEQYF.

This chain links TRBV6-5 with TRBJ2-7; no clear D gene. The CDR3 contains 14 residues. Germline CDR1 reads MNHEY; CDR2 reads SVGAGI. The V end was cut by 0 bases, the J end by 2 bases, with 8 bases between. The CDR3 region has the DNA TGTGCCAGCAGTTACTCGGAACTCCCCTACGAGCAGTACTTC. Protein sequence: CASSYSELPYEQYF.

The gene calls are TRBV10-3 and TRBJ2-4; the match to TRBD2 covers 11 bases. The trim removed 11 bases at V and 8 bases at J, leaving 14 bases unmatched. From germline, CDR1 is ENHRY and CDR2 SYGVKD. The CDR3 covers 15 residues. This CDR3 is CAVTSFSGRADIQYF. CDR3 bases: TGTGCCGTCACTTCATTTAGCGGGAGGGCGGACATTCAGTACTTC.

This clone showed up just once. V usage is TRBV29-1 and J usage is TRBJ2-5; D is undetermined. V shed 4 bases and J shed 3 bases, with 3 bases lying between them. The V gene's germline CDR1 is SQVTM and CDR2 ANQGSEA. The CDR3 has 10 residues. The CDR3 DNA is TGCAGCGTTGCGGAAGAGACCCAGTACTTC. It codes for CSVAEETQYF.